These T cell receptor beta chains were read from a single sample in a study of cytomegalovirus exposure and HLA in healthy donors. Profiling relied on immunoSEQ multiplex PCR, and the TCRdb table lists in-frame clones only, not all of them. The sample lists some 77,000 clones; roughly 78% were seen once. The sequencing input was PBMCs. These receptors originate from a man aged 25 to 40 in good health and CMV-seronegative. Both conserved end residues are part of each CDR3. D genes are given only for firm matches. For some rows the clone size is stated as once, few or many, or as a class when expanded; others skip it.

V gene	D gene	CDR3 length	J gene	clone size	CDR3 protein	CDR3 DNA
TRBV5-4	TRBD1	16	TRBJ1-2	few	CASSPGQGAVNYGYTF	TGTGCCAGCAGCCCCGGACAGGGCGCCGTTAACTATGGCTACACCTTC
TRBV6-1	NA	12	TRBJ2-3	once	CATRQEPDTQYF	TGTGCCACTCGACAGGAGCCAGATACGCAGTATTTT
TRBV29-1	NA	15	TRBJ2-5	NA	CSVEDSGQPQETQYF	TGCAGCGTTGAAGATTCCGGACAGCCCCAAGAGACCCAGTACTTC
TRBV30	TRBD1	15	TRBJ2-5	few	CAWKALLGGGETQYF	TGTGCCTGGAAGGCGCTCTTAGGGGGCGGCGAGACCCAGTACTTC
TRBV12-5	NA	13	TRBJ1-3	NA	CASCASSGNTIYF	TGTGCTAGTTGTGCTAGCTCTGGAAACACCATATATTTT
TRBV7-3	TRBD2	15	TRBJ2-3	NA	CASRERGGRADTQYF	TGTGCCAGCAGGGAACGGGGGGGCCGGGCAGATACGCAGTATTTT
TRBV4-2	NA	15	TRBJ1-1	NA	CASSQDHQVNTEAFF	TGTGCCAGCAGCCAAGATCACCAGGTGAACACTGAAGCTTTCTTT
TRBV28	TRBD1	13	TRBJ2-7	NA	CASVRDRIRVQYF	TGTGCCAGCGTCCGGGACAGAATACGAGTGCAGTACTTC
TRBV7-9	TRBD2	14	TRBJ2-3	NA	CAGSSGTSVGTQYF	TGTGCCGGGTCCTCCGGGACTAGCGTGGGTACGCAGTATTTT
TRBV6-5	TRBD2	15	TRBJ2-2	NA	CASSFLAGDTGELFF	TGTGCCAGCAGTTTTCTAGCGGGAGACACCGGGGAGCTGTTTTTT
TRBV30	TRBD1	12	TRBJ2-7	NA	CAWSVDRGEQYF	TGTGCCTGGAGTGTAGACAGGGGCGAGCAGTACTTC
TRBV27	NA	14	TRBJ1-1	once	CASSLIGPGGEAFF	TGTGCCAGCAGTTTAATAGGGCCTGGAGGTGAAGCTTTCTTT
TRBV27	NA	13	TRBJ2-6	NA	CAVRPGWANVLTF	TGTGCCGTCAGGCCGGGGTGGGCCAACGTCCTGACTTTC
TRBV7-9	TRBD2	16	TRBJ2-7	NA	CARSQGTSGFSYEQYF	TGTGCCCGCAGCCAGGGGACTAGCGGGTTCTCCTACGAGCAGTACTTC